The 17 T cell receptor beta chains below come from one sample, sequenced in a study of neurological immune-mediated disorders. TCRdb reanalysed the 5' RACE reads using MiXCR and keeps one entry per CDR3 protein. Of approximately 86,000 distinct CDR3 sequences listed, 2.5% to 3% were seen once; the top ten hold roughly 1.1%. Sequenced input: PBMCs. Source of these receptors: a woman aged 25 to 45 with multiple sclerosis.

In this sample, this clonotype turned up many times. The genes are TRBV29-1 and TRBJ2-3; D is ambiguous. Germline V gene data show CDR1 as SQVTM and CDR2 as ANQGSEA. The CDR3 extends over 11 amino acids. V was trimmed by 8 bases and J by 8 bases, leaving 14 bases between them. The DNA of the CDR3 is TGCAGCCCAATTCAGGAGAGTACGCAGTATTTT. It specifies CSPIQESTQYF.

This clonotype was recorded at least ten times. The rearrangement joins TRBV4-3 to TRBJ2-3, with D perhaps matching TRBD1 (7 bases). This CDR3 contains 14 residues. CDR1 is LGHNA, CDR2 YSLEER, per germline. Deletions cut 0 bases from V and 6 bases from J, with 10 bases between. CDR3 amino acids: CASSQEQGRDTQYF. In DNA, the CDR3 is TGCGCCAGCAGCCAAGAACAGGGGAGGGATACGCAGTATTTT.

This chain links TRBV5-1 with TRBJ1-5; 7 bases map to TRBD1. The junction had 8 bases not matched to a gene; V was cut back by 4 bases and J by 7 bases. Germline loops: CDR1 SGHRS, CDR2 YFSETQ. This CDR3 contains 14 residues. For the CDR3, the DNA is TGCGCCAGCAGCGCAACAGGGGAAGGGCAGCCCCAGCATTTT. Translation: CASSATGEGQPQHF.

This clonotype was found many times. The rearrangement uses TRBV6-2 or TRBV6-3 and TRBJ1-2; no clear D. CDR1 is MNHEY and CDR2 is SVGEGT in the germline V gene. The CDR3 loop spans 14 amino acids. Trimming took 0 bases from V and 3 from J, leaving 8 bases between them. CDR3 residues: CASSYSAGDYGYTF. The CDR3 DNA sequence: TGTGCCAGCAGTTACTCGGCCGGAGACTATGGCTACACCTTC.

This clonotype was found many times. This chain links TRBV15 with TRBJ2-1, with D possibly called TRBD1 or TRBD2 (5 bases each). CDR3 length: 12 residues. V was trimmed by 5 bases and J by 9 bases, leaving 11 bases between them. Per germline, CDR1 LNHNV and CDR2 YYDKDF (reference sequence). The CDR3 DNA is TGTGCCACCAGCGGGGCAAGCGGTGAGCAGTTCTTC. Translating it yields CATSGASGEQFF. The full variable domain, its missing parts supplied by reference TRBV15 and TRBJ2-1, is DAMVIQNPRYQVTQFGKPVTLSCSQTLNHNVMYWYQQKSSQAPKLLFHYYDKDFNNEADTPDNFQSRRPNTSFCFLDIRSPGLGDTAMYLCATSGASGEQFFGPGTRLTVL.

This clonotype was seen at least ten times. The CDR3 region has the DNA TGTGCCAGCAGCTTGGGACAGTTCGAAGAGACCCAGTACTTC. This sequence encodes CASSLGQFEETQYF. The gene calls are TRBV7-2 and TRBJ2-5, with 7 bases identical to TRBD1. In germline, CDR1 is SGHTA, CDR2 FQGNSA. Losses at the gene ends were 3 bases for V and 3 bases for J; bases not matched to a gene: 4. CDR3 length equals 14 residues.

This clonotype has a count of ten or more. This chain uses TRBV29-1 with TRBJ2-7; D is unresolved. Trimming cost V 4 bases and J 5 bases, with 9 bases left between them. The CDR3 runs 11 residues. Germline CDR1 SQVTM, CDR2 ANQGSEA. The CDR3 bases are TGCAGCGTTGGTTCTAGGGACGAGCAGTACTTC. Translating it yields CSVGSRDEQYF.

This clonotype came up many times. V gene TRBV12-3 or TRBV12-4 combines with J gene TRBJ2-7; D call uncertain. CDR3 length: 11 amino acids. The V gene lost 4 bases and the J gene lost 4 bases, with 5 bases spanning the gap. CDR3 residues: CASSSPYEQYF. DNA of the CDR3: TGTGCCAGCAGTTCCCCTTACGAGCAGTACTTC.

This clonotype was picked up many times. The chain combines TRBV9 with TRBJ1-5; D possibly corresponds to TRBD1 (5 bases). CDR1 and CDR2 from the germline V gene are SGDLS and YYNGEE. V was trimmed by 2 bases and J by 3 bases, leaving 9 bases between them. The CDR3 sequence is 14 residues long. CDR3 amino acids: CASSVRGDNQPQHF. The CDR3 nucleotides are TGTGCCAGCAGCGTGAGGGGTGACAATCAGCCCCAGCATTTT.

This clonotype showed up many times. One end of the junction varies from germline; a read error may be responsible. V and J are TRBV7-2 and TRBJ1-1, with 7 nucleotides matching TRBD1. From germline, CDR1 is SGHTA and CDR2 FQGNSA. The CDR3 consists of 13 residues. This CDR3 is CVGTDNMNTEAFF. As DNA, the CDR3 is TGCGTCGGGACAGACAACATGAACACTGAAGCTTTCTTT.

V gene TRBV30 combines with J gene TRBJ2-7; D gene unclear. This CDR3 comprises 11 residues. Germline values: CDR1 GTSNPN, CDR2 SVGIG (reference sequence). Trimming left V 2 bases short and J 3 bases short, with 5 bases between. CDR3 in amino acids: CAWSQLYEQYF. Written as DNA, the CDR3 is TGTGCCTGGAGTCAACTCTACGAGCAGTACTTC.

In its sample, this clonotype was seen many times. The CDR3 DNA follows: TGTGCCAGCAGTTTAGCTTGGGGGCGGACTGAAGCTTTCTTT. Encoded protein: CASSLAWGRTEAFF. The V gene is TRBV12-3 or TRBV12-4, the J gene TRBJ1-1; maybe TRBD1 (6 bases). V lost 0 bases, J lost 5 bases, and 10 bases lay in between. The length of the CDR3 is 14 residues.

This clonotype was observed at least ten times. The rearrangement uses TRBV20-1 and TRBJ2-5, with TRBD1 identical over 8 bases. In germline, CDR1 is DFQATT, CDR2 SNEGSKA (reference sequence). The length of the CDR3 is 16 residues. Trimming at V came to 3 bases and at J to 6 bases, leaving 15 bases not matched to a gene. The CDR3 DNA sequence: TGCAGTGCTAGTGACGGGGTGGACAGGGCGAAAAAGACCCAGTACTTC. Protein sequence: CSASDGVDRAKKTQYF.

This clonotype was recorded many times. The chain employs TRBV15 and TRBJ1-4; D gene unclear. Trimming removed 1 base from V and 7 bases from J, with 13 bases in between. This CDR3 region has 15 residues. CDR1 is LNHNV, CDR2 YYDKDF, per germline (reference sequence). The CDR3 here is CATSRGGVNSEKLFF. The CDR3 coding sequence is TGTGCCACCAGCAGAGGAGGAGTAAACTCTGAAAAACTGTTTTTT.

This clonotype appeared many times. The genes are TRBV6-5 and TRBJ2-1; 7 nucleotides align to TRBD2. The ends lost 7 bases at V and 4 bases at J; junction bases unmatched: 13. Per germline, CDR1 MNHEY and CDR2 SVGAGI. The CDR3 is 16 residues long. The CDR3 reads CASKPLGDYRYNEQFF. In DNA, the CDR3 is TGTGCCAGCAAACCCTTGGGGGACTACCGGTACAATGAGCAGTTCTTC.

This clonotype has a count of ten or more. The chain has TRBV27 and TRBJ2-1; 10 bases align to TRBD2. There are 15 residues in the CDR3. The germline CDR1 and CDR2 sequences are MNHEY and SMNVEV (reference sequence). V was clipped by 3 bases and J by 8 bases; unmatched bases: 7. CDR3 residues: CASSFRPSGGDEQFF. In nucleotides, the CDR3 is TGTGCCAGCAGTTTCAGGCCTAGCGGGGGAGATGAGCAGTTCTTC.

Ten or more counts support this clonotype. The chain is built from TRBV4-2 and TRBJ1-1; TRBD1 is a possible D gene (5 bases). The V and J ends lost 1 base and 6 bases respectively, with 21 bases between them. CDR3 size: 17 residues. The germline V gene has CDR1 LGHNA and CDR2 YNFKEQ. The CDR3 DNA is TGTGCCAGCAGCCAAGTTGTCTTCATGGGGGTAGGGGCTGAAGCTTTCTTT. It specifies CASSQVVFMGVGAEAFF.